This T cell receptor (beta chain) emerged from a study of blood T cell repertoires in COVID-19. This clone came up a few times. Repertoires were generated with immunoSEQ multiplex PCR, while TCRdb's copy carries only in-frame clones and drops some. The table records 250,000 to 350,000 clones, about 88% of them present only once. There are 12 residues in the CDR3. From germline, CDR1 is KGHSH and CDR2 LQKENI. V was trimmed by 2 bases and J by 5 bases, leaving 7 bases between them. This clonotype originated in a woman aged 60-70 years with acute or convalescent COVID-19. Sequencing input: peripheral blood. The gene calls are TRBV18 and TRBJ2-7, with unresolved D. CDR3 residues: CASSPISHEQYF. The CDR3 DNA is TGTGCCAGCTCACCAATATCCCACGAGCAGTACTTC.